This T cell receptor (beta chain) was sequenced for a study of shared clonotypes between healthy human individuals. Study-level findings and limits: The study found lower generation probabilities in non-shared clonotypes than in those shared by all four donors. In a handful of donors, about 5% of naive CD4 clonotypes appeared in common.

The CDR3 has 17 residues. CDR1 LGHNA and CDR2 YSLEER come from the germline V gene. Germline trimming cut 1 base from V and 7 bases from J; bases unmatched to any gene: 9. As regards this clone: Its antigen is not known.

Original processing notes: There were no quality scores in the junction-only immunoSEQ sequences, so filtering differed. Sequencing was performed with immunoSEQ multiplex PCR; in TCRdb, only in-frame clones are kept and a portion is missing. Clonal size and the V and J genes are those of that table, whereas D and trimming came from the DNA. In the table there are about 980,000 clones, 76% of which are singletons. Donation came from healthy HIV-negative adults that had no recent acute infections or vaccinations. The V gene is TRBV4-3, the J gene TRBJ2-1; 11 bases map to TRBD2. The sample was memory CD4+ T cells sorted from blood. Subset meaning: CD45RA-negative fraction. The sequence was obtained from a man aged 18-30 years in good health. CDR3 sequence (DNA): TGCGCCAGCAGCCAAGCCCGCGCTAGCGGGAGGCCGAATGAGCAGTTCTTC. This encodes CASSQARASGRPNEQFF.